The rows below give T cell receptor beta chains drawn from one sample of a study of cytomegalovirus exposure and HLA in healthy donors. Sequenced by immunoSEQ multiplex PCR; TCRdb stores in-frame clones only, minus some. Of 70,000 to 95,000 clones listed, approximately 80% are singletons. The sequenced sample consisted of PBMCs. The source is a man aged 18 to 29 in good health and CMV-seronegative. The CDR3 runs from the conserved cysteine through the conserved F or W. A D gene is named only where the DNA matches it firmly. Rows give clone size only sometimes, using once, few, many, or a class for an expanded clone.

cdr3_nt: TGTGCCAGCAGCGAGCCGGGTTCCACCGGGGAGCTGTTTTTT; cdr3_aa: CASSEPGSTGELFF; j_call: TRBJ2-2; clone_size: -; d_call: -; v_call: TRBV9
cdr3_nt: TGTGCCAGCAGTTTGTACCGGGATCTGGAGCAGTACTTC; cdr3_aa: CASSLYRDLEQYF; j_call: TRBJ2-7; clone_size: once; d_call: -; v_call: TRBV27
cdr3_nt: TGCGCCAGCAGCTTTGGGGCTGGGGATTCACCCCTCCACTTT; cdr3_aa: CASSFGAGDSPLHF; j_call: TRBJ1-6; clone_size: -; d_call: -; v_call: TRBV5-1
cdr3_nt: TGTGCCAGCAGCCTCAGAGCTTCAGGGGAAAAACTGTTTTTT; cdr3_aa: CASSLRASGEKLFF; j_call: TRBJ1-4; clone_size: few; d_call: -; v_call: TRBV13
cdr3_nt: TGCAGCGTTTCGACAGGGTGGGACTATGGCTACACCTTC; cdr3_aa: CSVSTGWDYGYTF; j_call: TRBJ1-2; clone_size: few; d_call: TRBD1; v_call: TRBV29-1
cdr3_nt: TGTGCCAGCACCCAATTCGGACAGCAATTCTATGGCTACACCTTC; cdr3_aa: CASTQFGQQFYGYTF; j_call: TRBJ1-2; clone_size: -; d_call: -; v_call: TRBV6-5
cdr3_nt: TGTGCCAGCACTCGACAGACGCAGACTGAAGCTTTCTTT; cdr3_aa: CASTRQTQTEAFF; j_call: TRBJ1-1; clone_size: -; d_call: -; v_call: TRBV18
cdr3_nt: TGTGCCAGTAGTATAGACGGGAGGGTTGCTGGCTACACCTTC; cdr3_aa: CASSIDGRVAGYTF; j_call: TRBJ1-2; clone_size: -; d_call: -; v_call: TRBV19
cdr3_nt: TGTGCCAGCAGCTCAAATTGGAACACTGAAGCTTTCTTT; cdr3_aa: CASSSNWNTEAFF; j_call: TRBJ1-1; clone_size: few; d_call: -; v_call: TRBV5-6
cdr3_nt: TGCGCCAGCAGCCTCGGGGGATACGAGCAGTACTTC; cdr3_aa: CASSLGGYEQYF; j_call: TRBJ2-7; clone_size: few; d_call: -; v_call: TRBV5-1
cdr3_nt: TGCGCCAGCAGATTCGTTGACAGGGGGCTCAACAATGAGCAGTTCTTC; cdr3_aa: CASRFVDRGLNNEQFF; j_call: TRBJ2-1; clone_size: -; d_call: TRBD1; v_call: TRBV4-1
cdr3_nt: TGTGCCAGCAGCTTGGGGAGGGATTCCTATGGCTACACCTTC; cdr3_aa: CASSLGRDSYGYTF; j_call: TRBJ1-2; clone_size: few; d_call: -; v_call: TRBV5-6
cdr3_nt: TGTGCCAGCAGTTTGCGTGGTAGCATTCAGTACTTC; cdr3_aa: CASSLRGSIQYF; j_call: TRBJ2-4; clone_size: -; d_call: -; v_call: TRBV27